The TCR beta chain under discussion was sequenced for a study of blood T cell repertoires in COVID-19. The CDR3 runs to 16 residues. CDR1 is SGHDT and CDR2 is YYEEEE in the germline V gene. Trimming at V came to 1 base and at J to 8 bases, leaving 5 bases not matched to a gene. The protocol was immunoSEQ multiplex PCR, while the TCRdb copy is restricted to in-frame clones and leaves out a portion. This repertoire shows about 200,000 clones, approximately 83% found once; its top ten account for approximately 10%. Sequenced sample: peripheral blood. The chain has TRBV5-6 and TRBJ2-1; 14 positions agree with TRBD2. This clonotype was obtained from a human donor with active or convalescent COVID-19. The donor label of this sample is uncertain. CDR3 in amino acids: CASSLPGLAGVDEQFF. Here the CDR3 DNA reads TGTGCCAGCAGCTTGCCGGGACTAGCGGGAGTCGATGAGCAGTTCTTC.